The 10 T cell receptor beta chains reported below all come from one sample, sequenced in a study of blood T cell repertoires in COVID-19. Only in-frame clones appear in the TCRdb table, and some are missing; sequencing was by immunoSEQ multiplex PCR. The table shows 50,000 or so clones, with approximately 90% occurring only once. The sample was peripheral blood. The receptors were gathered from a woman of 80 years or more with acute or convalescent COVID-19.

The CDR3 coding sequence is TGCGCCAGCAGCTTGGGAGGAGGACAGGACCTCTACGAGCAGTACTTC. It specifies CASSLGGGQDLYEQYF. The chain couples TRBV5-1 to TRBJ2-7, with 7 bases that match TRBD1. The germline CDR1 and CDR2 sequences are SGHRS and YFSETQ. The CDR3 totals 16 residues. V shed 0 bases and J 3 bases; nucleotides not matched to a gene: 9. Filled out from reference TRBV5-1 and TRBJ2-7, the complete variable domain reads KAGVTQTPRYLIKTRGQQVTLSCSPISGHRSVSWYQQTPGQGLQFLFEYFSETQRNKGNFPGRFSGRQFSNSRSEMNVSTLELGDSALYLCASSLGGGQDLYEQYFGPGTRLTVT.

The chain joins TRBV30 to TRBJ1-2; the match to TRBD1 covers 8 bases. V was clipped by 1 base and J by 8 bases; unmatched bases: 3. CDR3 length equals 12 residues. CDR1 is GTSNPN, CDR2 SVGIG, per germline (reference sequence). The CDR3 bases are TGTGCCTGGAGTGCACAGGGGGGCGGCTACACCTTC. It codes for CAWSAQGGGYTF.

This sequence joins TRBV28 and TRBJ2-5; TRBD2 matches 8 bases. V was pared by 3 bases and J by 1 base, with 7 bases of the junction left unmatched. Germline CDR1 and CDR2: MDHEN and SYDVKM. This CDR3 has 16 amino acids. CDR3 in amino acids: CASSFLSSGSQETQYF. CDR3 DNA: TGTGCCAGCAGTTTTCTTTCTAGCGGGTCCCAAGAGACCCAGTACTTC.

The V gene is TRBV7-2, the J gene TRBJ1-6; 7 bases agree with TRBD1. From germline, CDR1 is SGHTA and CDR2 FQGNSA. The J segment lost 7 bases and the V segment lost 6 bases, leaving 6 bases of the junction unmatched. This CDR3 region has 14 residues. The CDR3 DNA is TGTGCCAGCAGGACAGGGATTCAGAATTCACCCCTCCACTTT. This codes for CASRTGIQNSPLHF.

This chain uses TRBV6-5 with TRBJ1-5; D not resolved. Trimming took 0 bases from V and 1 from J, leaving 7 bases between them. The CDR3 is made up of 15 amino acids. Germline V gives CDR1 MNHEY, CDR2 SVGAGI. As DNA, the CDR3 is TGTGCCAGCAGTTACTCTTACGCGAGCAATCAGCCCCAGCATTTT. Residues: CASSYSYASNQPQHF.

V gene TRBV6-5 combines with J gene TRBJ1-1, with 7 bases fitting TRBD1. V was pared by 2 bases and J by 5 bases, with 8 bases of the junction left unmatched. Germline loops: CDR1 MNHEY, CDR2 SVGAGI. The CDR3 loop spans 15 amino acids. CDR3 in amino acids: CASSYTRRGRTEAFF. CDR3 DNA: TGTGCCAGCAGTTACACGAGGAGGGGGCGTACTGAAGCTTTCTTT.

This rearrangement joins TRBV11-3 to TRBJ2-2, with 11 bases identical to TRBD1. The CDR3 has 15 amino acids. The ends lost 4 bases at V and 6 bases at J; junction bases unmatched: 4. Germline V CDR1 and CDR2: SGHNT, YENEEA. CDR3 sequence (DNA): TGTGCCAGCAGCTCCGGACAGGGGGCGTCCGGGGAGCTGTTTTTT. Protein: CASSSGQGASGELFF.

The rearrangement links TRBV6-5 to TRBJ1-5; D call uncertain. The germline V gene has CDR1 MNHEY and CDR2 SVGAGI. The CDR3 consists of 15 residues. Deletions cut 6 bases from V and 2 bases from J, with 14 bases between. DNA of the CDR3: TGTGCCAGCAGAGCGGCTCAGGTTGGCAATCAGCCCCAGCATTTT. Its protein is CASRAAQVGNQPQHF.

The chain carries TRBV7-8 and TRBJ1-2; D not resolved. Germline V CDR1 and CDR2: SGHVS, FQNEAQ. This CDR3 has 13 amino acids. Trimming removed 3 bases at V and 0 bases at J, with 5 bases between. This CDR3 reads CASSLGANYGYTF. In DNA form, the CDR3 reads TGTGCCAGCAGCTTGGGAGCTAACTATGGCTACACCTTC.

The chain joins TRBV11-2 to TRBJ2-3, with D tentatively TRBD2 (6 bases). CDR3 length: 16 amino acids. Germline CDR1 reads SGHAT; CDR2 reads FQNNGV. The V and J ends lost 1 base and 0 bases respectively, with 11 bases between them. The CDR3 region has the DNA TGTGCCAGCAGCTTAGGGGCGGCGGGGAGCACAGATACGCAGTATTTT. This encodes CASSLGAAGSTDTQYF.